This T cell receptor beta chain was identified during a study of CD8 T cells in ankylosing spondylitis. Study outcomes and limitations: Within peripheral blood, clones linked to disease were CD8+ and relatively rare.

For this clonotype: The antigen is not known.

TCRdb passed the 5' RACE reads through MiXCR, listing each CDR3 protein once. The repertoire holds fewer than 400,000 distinct CDR3 sequences, with roughly 14% as singletons. The V gene lost 6 bases and the J gene lost 4 bases, with 12 bases spanning the gap. The CDR3 has 13 amino acids. The sequence was collected from a male donor with ankylosing spondylitis or in good health (not recorded which). The gene calls are TRBV12-3 or TRBV12-4 and TRBJ1-2; a weak D match, TRBD1 (6 bases). Source material: blood, either unsorted or a sorted T cell fraction (not recorded which). CDR3 bases: TGTGCCAGCAGCCGGACAGCGCTCTATGGCTACACCTTC. This sequence encodes CASSRTALYGYTF.